This T cell receptor (beta chain) was documented in a study of T cells in Graves' hyperthyroidism and ophthalmopathy (dated by TCRdb to between 2019 and 2020). Background on the whole study: Peripheral blood samples were taken at initial diagnosis, before any treatment was given. TCR V-J signatures able to tell the groups apart were searched for in a discovery cohort of approximately 95 patients, of whom roughly 42 had Graves' ophthalmopathy and 55 to 65 had stable Graves' hyperthyroidism. Prospective prediction of ophthalmopathy was tested in an independent validation cohort consisting of about 19 hyperthyroidism patients and approximately 16 patients who later progressed to ophthalmopathy. The 100 discovery patients were randomly split 7:3 into training and test sets. Thyroid tissue and blood T-cell repertoires from six Graves' hyperthyroidism patients were also compared in the study. After sampling, hyperthyroidism patients received methimazole starting at 30 mg daily, and ophthalmopathy patients received high-dose intravenous methylprednisolone. TCR Vbeta CDR3 sequencing of roughly 140 peripheral blood samples (over 40 ophthalmopathy, about 75 hyperthyroidism and approximately 17 progressor patients) is reported in the paper.

Stable Graves' hyperthyroidism was defined as no progression to ophthalmopathy during 18 months of follow-up. The hyperthyroidism patients were between 18 and 65 years old and newly diagnosed, with a disease duration of less than 2 months. The study excluded patients with uncontrolled infections, other autoimmune diseases, pregnancy or lactation. Diagnoses were established on the basis of clinical symptoms, serum thyroxine and TRAb, thyroid ultrasound, and orbital computed tomography. PBMCs were isolated from more than 8 ml of fresh peripheral blood by Ficoll-Paque density gradient centrifugation. Total RNA was extracted using Trizol reagent, and RNA quality was assessed on an Agilent 2100 Bioanalyzer. TCR beta CDR3 regions were amplified from RNA transcripts. A first-round RT-PCR of the TCR CDR3 used the HTBI primer set with the Qiagen OneStep RT-PCR kit. The libraries were constructed in a second round of multiplex PCR and then size-selected and purified. The libraries were sequenced on an Illumina HiSeq2000 using paired-end 100 bp reads. Under the source paper's analysis protocol: Raw data were processed with SOAPnuke, discarding reads with adapters, uncalled bases, mean Phred below 15, or no exact constant-primer or identifier match. High-quality paired reads were merged using COPE v1.2.5, and each unique nucleotide sequence was defined as a clonotype. MiTCR v1.1 was used to align the clonotypes against IMGT TRBV, TRBD and TRBJ reference segments. The analysis included only V-J combinations with a frequency above 0.0001, which together covered approximately 99% of the repertoires. A TCS score was defined as the ratio between F50 (clonal expansion) and ExV (chaos), using BLOSUM62-based TCRdist between CDR3 peptides within each V-J. Welch's t-statistics and random forest reduced fewer than 600 V-J features to roughly 13, which were used in a naive Bayes classifier (R e1071). The raw public data were reprocessed by TCRdb itself: fastp quality trimming at Q25, MiXCR clonotype calling, in-frame beta chains only. Identical CDR3 proteins give one entry, which carries the most common genes and DNA. The V and J calls reflect TCRdb's pipeline rather than the authors' work. Present in this sample are around 560,000 distinct CDR3 sequences, 16% of which were seen just once. Together, the top ten hold about 20% of the sample.

What the authors observed across the whole study: No statistical method was used to fix the sample size in advance, and group allocation was not hidden from the investigators. A 13 V-J signature model separated ophthalmopathy from stable hyperthyroidism, with 87.88% sensitivity and roughly 82% specificity in cross-validation and 80%/75% in testing. During validation, the model predicted progression to ophthalmopathy a median of around 6 months ahead of onset, with more than 60% sensitivity and almost 75% specificity. Most expanded thyroid clonotypes (frequency above 0.001) were also detected in blood, suggesting blood repertoires may reflect thyroid immune responses.

V is pruned by 5 bases and J by 4 bases, leaving 4 bases of the junction without a gene match. The CDR3 has 13 amino acids, counting the end cysteine and phenylalanine. The retained sequence is limited to the CDR3, 39 bases, with the frame set at the first base. This clonotype was found a few times. Its antigen remains undetermined. No base-level quality is on record; no much larger clone is a single base apart. The TCR originated in a woman younger than 30 with Graves' hyperthyroidism. The sequence links TRBV12-3 or TRBV12-4 to TRBJ2-7, with 8 bases aligning to TRBD1. What was sequenced was blood. The CDR3 reads CASSPGQVYEQYF. The nucleotide sequence is given as TGTGCCAGCAGTCCGGGACAGGTTTACGAGCAGTACTTC.